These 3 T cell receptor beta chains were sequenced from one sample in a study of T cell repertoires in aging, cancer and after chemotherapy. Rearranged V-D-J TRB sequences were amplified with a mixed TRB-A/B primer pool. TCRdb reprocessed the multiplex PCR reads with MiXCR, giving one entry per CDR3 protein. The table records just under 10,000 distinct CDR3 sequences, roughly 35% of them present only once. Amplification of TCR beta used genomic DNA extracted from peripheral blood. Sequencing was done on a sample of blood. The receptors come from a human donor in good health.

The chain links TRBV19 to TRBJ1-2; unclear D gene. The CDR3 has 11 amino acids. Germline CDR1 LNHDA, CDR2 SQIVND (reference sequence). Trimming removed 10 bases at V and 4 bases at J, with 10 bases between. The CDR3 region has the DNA TGTGCCAAACCCCCACCCTATGGCTACACCTTC. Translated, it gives CAKPPPYGYTF.

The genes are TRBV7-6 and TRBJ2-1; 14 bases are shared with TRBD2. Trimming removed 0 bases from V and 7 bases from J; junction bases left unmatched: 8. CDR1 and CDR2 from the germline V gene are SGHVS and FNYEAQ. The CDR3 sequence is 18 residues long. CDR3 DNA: TGTGCCAGCAGCTTAGCTATAGGGACTAGCGGGAGCACTAATGAGCAGTTCTTC. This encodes CASSLAIGTSGSTNEQFF.

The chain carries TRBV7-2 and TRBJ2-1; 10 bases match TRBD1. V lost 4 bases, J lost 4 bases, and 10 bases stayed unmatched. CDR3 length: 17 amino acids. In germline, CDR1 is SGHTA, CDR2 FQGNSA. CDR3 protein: CASSSTIGTGDYNEQFF. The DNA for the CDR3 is TGTGCCAGCAGCTCTACGATTGGGACAGGGGATTACAATGAGCAGTTCTTC. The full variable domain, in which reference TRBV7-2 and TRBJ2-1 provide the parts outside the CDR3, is GAGVSQSPSNKVTEKGKDVELRCDPISGHTALYWYRQSLGQGLEFLIYFQGNSAPDKSGLPSDRFSAERTGGSVSTLTIQRTQQEDSAVYLCASSSTIGTGDYNEQFFGPGTRLTVL.